The clone carrying this TCR beta chain was seen a single time. CDR3 size: 15 residues. CDR1 GTSNPN and CDR2 SVGIG come from the germline V gene (reference sequence). The V gene end was trimmed by 3 bases and the J gene end by 6 bases; junction bases not matched to a gene: 9. The data derive from a study of blood T cell repertoires in COVID-19. Overall study: Samples taken during acute and convalescent COVID-19 were collected in the United States, Italy and Spain. Sources were T cells, B-cell-depleted T cells, or PBMCs; the material itself was cDNA or gDNA.

Original data processing: By means of reference gene primer amplification, nucleated cell counts were estimated. Profiling relied on immunoSEQ multiplex PCR, and the TCRdb table lists in-frame clones only, not all of them. V, J and clone size were drawn from that table, and D and trimming were deduced from the DNA. The sample contains about 250,000 clones, more than 70% of which appear only once. The V call is TRBV30, the J call TRBJ1-4; 8 bases map to TRBD1. Sample: peripheral blood. This TCR was recovered from a middle-aged man with active or convalescent COVID-19. The CDR3 spells CAWRDNTGGDEKLFF. CDR3 in DNA: TGTGCCTGGAGGGATAATACAGGGGGGGATGAAAAACTGTTTTTT.